The 8 T cell receptor beta chains below all came from one sample that was sequenced in a study of OX40 agonist ivuxolimab in advanced cancers. Method: immunoSEQ multiplex PCR; TCRdb's copy keeps in-frame clones and lacks some. The data contain some 74,000 clones, approximately 90% of them seen just once; the ten biggest clones take up more than 0.85%. This material consisted of CD4+ or CD8+ T cells sorted from blood, taken in a trial of the OX40 agonist ivuxolimab. The receptors were gathered from an adult with an advanced solid tumor such as melanoma, head and neck, liver or kidney cancer.

This chain joins TRBV9 and TRBJ2-1; D uncertain. Germline V gene data show CDR1 as SGDLS and CDR2 as YYNGEE. The CDR3 totals 13 residues. V lost 0 bases to trimming and J lost 6 bases, with 7 bases between them. The CDR3 coding sequence is TGTGCCAGCAGCGTAGTACCCGCCAATGAGCAGTTCTTC. It codes for CASSVVPANEQFF.

Only a few counts were recorded for this clone. This chain uses TRBV28 with TRBJ1-1, with a possible D match to TRBD1 (5 bases). CDR1 and CDR2 (germline): MDHEN, SYDVKM. Trimming removed 5 bases at V and 11 bases at J, with 18 bases between. The CDR3 spans 13 residues. CDR3 sequence: CASSDEGFRGAFF. The DNA for the CDR3 is TGTGCCAGCAGTGATGAGGGGTTCCGGGGTGCTTTCTTT.

The chain joins TRBV29-1 to TRBJ2-5; TRBD1 is a possible D gene (6 bases). The CDR3 totals 14 residues. Germline-derived CDR1 and CDR2 are SQVTM and ANQGSEA. With 7 bases removed from V and 3 bases from J, the gap between germline ends came to 18 bases. CDR3 residues: CSAAPGQGKETQYF. The CDR3, as DNA: TGCAGCGCGGCCCCGGGACAAGGAAAAGAGACCCAGTACTTC. The entire variable domain, with the rest obtained from reference TRBV29-1 and TRBJ2-5, is as follows: SAVISQKPSRDICQRGTSLTIQCQVDSQVTMMFWYRQQPGQSLTLIATANQGSEATYESGFVIDKFPISRPNLTFSTLTVSNMSPEDSSIYLCSAAPGQGKETQYFGPGTRLLVL.

The V gene is TRBV7-2, the J gene TRBJ1-6; no definite D call. The germline V gene encodes CDR1 SGHTA and CDR2 FQGNSA. V was clipped by 1 base and J by 12 bases, with 10 bases between them. The CDR3 sequence is 13 residues long. The DNA for the CDR3 is TGTGCCAGCAGCTTAGTTAGCGAGAAACCCCTCCACTTT. Translated: CASSLVSEKPLHF. Together with reference TRBV7-2 and TRBJ1-6, the CDR3 gives the full variable domain: GAGVSQSPSNKVTEKGKDVELRCDPISGHTALYWYRQSLGQGLEFLIYFQGNSAPDKSGLPSDRFSAERTGGSVSTLTIQRTQQEDSAVYLCASSLVSEKPLHFGNGTRLTVT.

The chain employs TRBV4-1 and TRBJ1-4, with 7 bases fitting TRBD1. The CDR3 length is 15 residues. Per the germline V gene, CDR1 is MGHRA and CDR2 is YSYEKL. After removal of 4 bases from V and 5 bases from J, the junction contained 7 bases not matched to a gene. The CDR3 loop reads CASSPRDSQNEKLFF. In DNA form, the CDR3 reads TGCGCCAGCAGCCCTCGGGACAGCCAAAATGAAAAACTGTTTTTT.

V usage is TRBV15 and J usage is TRBJ2-5; 7 bases fit TRBD2. This CDR3 contains 15 residues. CDR1 LNHNV and CDR2 YYDKDF come from the germline V gene (reference sequence). The V and J ends lost 0 bases and 5 bases, in that order; junction bases with no gene match: 6. CDR3 in DNA: TGTGCCACCAGCAGAGATGGCGGGAGCAGGGAGACCCAGTACTTC. Translation gives CATSRDGGSRETQYF.

This chain connects TRBV2 to TRBJ2-7; tentatively, D is TRBD1 (5 bases). Germline CDR1 reads SNHLY; CDR2 reads FYNNEI. With 0 bases removed from V and 4 bases from J, the gap between germline ends came to 10 bases. CDR3 size: 14 residues. The chain's CDR3 is CASSEARQGYEQYF. CDR3 sequence (DNA): TGTGCCAGCAGTGAAGCGCGGCAGGGTTACGAGCAGTACTTC.

This chain joins TRBV9 and TRBJ2-1, with D unclear. Germline V gene lookup returns CDR1 SGDLS and CDR2 YYNGEE. V lost 2 bases to trimming and J lost 8 bases, with 8 bases between them. This CDR3 contains 12 residues. The chain's CDR3 is CASSVTGDEQFF. The CDR3 DNA sequence: TGTGCCAGCAGCGTGACGGGTGATGAGCAGTTCTTC.